These 28 T cell receptor beta chains came from one sample sequenced in a study of cytomegalovirus exposure and HLA in healthy donors. The PCR employed 60 Vbeta primers together with 13 Jbeta primers. Clones were sequenced by immunoSEQ multiplex PCR, and TCRdb holds only the in-frame ones, with some missing. The sample shows fewer than 200,000 clones, more than 80% of them seen only once. The sample comprised PBMCs. The receptor set was obtained from a woman younger than 30 in good health and CMV-seronegative.

This chain connects TRBV5-1 to TRBJ2-2; 10 positions match TRBD2. The CDR3 sequence is 16 residues long. The V segment lost 4 bases and the J segment 3 bases; nucleotides outside the gene matches: 6. Looked up from germline, CDR1 is SGHRS and CDR2 is YFSETQ. In DNA, the CDR3 is TGCGCCAGCAGCCTCGGGACTAGCGCACACACCGGGGAGCTGTTTTTT. This sequence encodes CASSLGTSAHTGELFF.

The rearrangement joins TRBV11-3 to TRBJ2-2; a weak D match, TRBD2 (6 bases). The CDR3 loop spans 16 amino acids. V lost 5 bases to trimming and J lost 4 bases, with 17 bases between them. Per the germline V gene, CDR1 is SGHNT and CDR2 is YENEEA. The chain's CDR3 is CASSPGPGGGTGELFF. In DNA, the CDR3 is TGTGCCAGCAGCCCCGGGCCCGGGGGAGGCACCGGGGAGCTGTTTTTT. Complete variable domain (other parts from reference TRBV11-3 and TRBJ2-2): EAGVVQSPRYKIIEKKQPVAFWCNPISGHNTLYWYLQNLGQGPELLIRYENEEAVDDSQLPKDRFSAERLKGVDSTLKIQPAELGDSAVYLCASSPGPGGGTGELFFGEGSRLTVL.

CDR3 sequence reads: CASSGTLSYEQYF. CDR3 coding DNA: TGTGCCAGCTCCGGGACACTATCCTACGAGCAGTACTTC. The chain is built from TRBV27 and TRBJ2-7; a weak D match, TRBD1 (6 bases). Germline V gene sequence: CDR1 MNHEY, CDR2 SMNVEV (reference sequence). V lost 8 bases and J lost 1, with 12 bases in between. This CDR3 has 13 residues.

The CDR3 loop reads CASSLSGGLDTQYF. CDR3 bases: TGTGCCAGCAGCCTATCCGGAGGTCTAGATACGCAGTATTTT. The chain recombines TRBV7-9 with TRBJ2-3; D perhaps matches TRBD2 (5 bases). V was shortened by 5 bases and J by 5 bases, with 14 bases between the two germline ends. Germline V lookup: CDR1 SEHNR, CDR2 FQNEAQ (reference sequence). This CDR3 has 14 amino acids.

This clone appeared a single time. The chain combines TRBV27 with TRBJ2-7, with D tentatively TRBD2 (5 bases). CDR1 MNHEY and CDR2 SMNVEV come from the germline V gene (reference sequence). V shed 3 bases and J shed 4 bases, with 10 bases lying between them. The CDR3 covers 13 residues. CDR3 residues: CASSLRVSYEQYF. CDR3 DNA sequence: TGTGCCAGCAGTTTGCGGGTGAGTTACGAGCAGTACTTC.

The CDR3, as DNA: TGTGCCAGCACCAGTTCATTGAACACTGAAGCTTTCTTT. Its protein product is CASTSSLNTEAFF. The rearrangement uses TRBV28 and TRBJ1-1; no clear D. The CDR3 is 13 residues long. The ends were cut back, 7 bases at V and 0 bases at J, with 9 bases in the middle. The V gene's germline CDR1 is MDHEN and CDR2 SYDVKM.

The chain couples TRBV11-3 to TRBJ2-1; weak D call: TRBD2 (5 bases). The V gene lost 1 base and the J gene lost 4 bases, with 20 bases spanning the gap. CDR1 SGHNT and CDR2 YENEEA come from the germline V gene. The CDR3 is 18 amino acids. CDR3 sequence: CASSLGVGFGGVYNEQFF. The CDR3 nucleotides are TGTGCCAGCAGCTTAGGGGTTGGCTTCGGAGGTGTTTACAATGAGCAGTTCTTC.

The chain recombines TRBV10-3 with TRBJ1-1; 10 bases match TRBD1. Trimming cost V 6 bases and J 9 bases; bases outside gene matches: 16. Germline lookup yields CDR1 ENHRY and CDR2 SYGVKD. The CDR3 extends over 16 amino acids. CDR3 in amino acids: CAISPLGDRGGRKAFF. DNA of the CDR3: TGTGCCATCAGCCCTCTAGGGGACAGGGGTGGACGAAAAGCTTTCTTT.

The V and J genes are TRBV4-2 and TRBJ2-5, with 7 bases identical to TRBD2. V lost 2 bases to trimming and J lost 3 bases; unmatched junction nucleotides: 18. The CDR3 covers 19 residues. Germline V CDR1 and CDR2: LGHNA, YNFKEQ. The CDR3 protein is CASSQPLTSVTTPEETQYF. The CDR3 DNA reads as TGTGCCAGCAGCCAACCCTTAACTAGCGTCACTACCCCTGAAGAGACCCAGTACTTC.

This clone was seen only a few times. The chain joins TRBV27 to TRBJ2-1, with no clear D. The CDR3 covers 12 residues. The V end was cut by 2 bases, the J end by 8 bases, with 7 bases between. CDR1 MNHEY and CDR2 SMNVEV come from the germline V gene (reference sequence). The CDR3: CASSLSADEQFF. As DNA, the CDR3 is TGTGCCAGCAGTTTAAGTGCGGATGAGCAGTTCTTC.

This chain links TRBV27 with TRBJ2-7; the match to TRBD1 covers 8 bases. Germline CDR1 reads MNHEY; CDR2 reads SMNVEV (reference sequence). V shed 7 bases, J shed 3 bases, and the junction held 11 bases outside the gene matches. The CDR3 is made up of 15 amino acids. This CDR3 reads CASTTRQGFGYEQYF. The CDR3 nucleotides are TGTGCCAGCACTACACGACAGGGGTTTGGCTACGAGCAGTACTTC.

V and J are TRBV5-1 and TRBJ2-5; 10 nucleotides line up with TRBD1. The DNA end lines up better with TRBJ2-7; the J call may be wrong. CDR1 is SGHRS, CDR2 YFSETQ, per germline. This CDR3 has 14 residues. Here the CDR3 DNA reads TGCGCCAGCAGCTTGGGACAGGGGGCTTACGAGCAGTACTTC. Translation gives CASSLGQGAYEQYF.

This clone has more than one count but fewer than ten. The chain employs TRBV20-1 and TRBJ2-3; maybe TRBD2 (5 bases). This CDR3 is built from 11 residues. From germline, CDR1 is DFQATT and CDR2 SNEGSKA (reference sequence). CDR3 DNA: TGCGGTGGGCGGGGCACAGATACGCAGTATTTT. Translated: CGGRGTDTQYF.

This chain uses TRBV19 with TRBJ1-4; 8 bases align to TRBD1. The V segment lost 3 bases and the J segment 6 bases; nucleotides outside the gene matches: 6. Germline V CDR1 and CDR2: LNHDA, SQIVND (reference sequence). The CDR3 consists of 15 residues. CDR3 bases: TGTGCCAGTAGTATCGTCGGACAGGGAGATGAAAAACTGTTTTTT. Translated, it gives CASSIVGQGDEKLFF.

Comment on this clone: This CDR3 is also generated by other DNA sequences in the sample. CDR3 sequence reads: CASSVAGGETQYF. For the CDR3, the DNA is TGTGCCAGCAGCGTAGCTGGGGGCGAGACCCAGTACTTC. This rearrangement joins TRBV9 to TRBJ2-5, with a possible D match to TRBD1 (6 bases). This CDR3 has 13 amino acids. Germline assignment: CDR1 SGDLS and CDR2 YYNGEE. V lost 0 bases, J lost 5 bases, and 8 bases lay in between.

The rearrangement uses TRBV11-2 and TRBJ2-5, with 8 bases aligning to TRBD2. Trimming at V came to 1 base and at J to 1 base, leaving 5 bases not matched to a gene. Germline CDR1 reads SGHAT; CDR2 reads FQNNGV. The CDR3 has 16 amino acids. As DNA, the CDR3 is TGTGCCAGCAGCTTAGGGAGGACTAGCTTCCAAGAGACCCAGTACTTC. It encodes CASSLGRTSFQETQYF.

The chain couples TRBV11-2 to TRBJ2-3, with a possible D match to TRBD2 (5 bases). V dropped 1 base and J dropped 6 bases, with 14 bases sitting between them. CDR1 and CDR2 (germline): SGHAT, FQNNGV. This CDR3 is 15 amino acids long. The CDR3 spells CASSLGGMRADTQYF. The CDR3 bases are TGTGCCAGCAGCTTAGGAGGGATGAGGGCCGATACGCAGTATTTT.

The chain combines TRBV11-3 with TRBJ2-5, with D tentatively TRBD2 (5 bases). The CDR3 has 12 amino acids. V gave up 5 bases and J gave up 5 bases, with 9 bases separating them. Germline CDR1 SGHNT, CDR2 YENEEA. The CDR3 sequence is CASSPTGETQYF. CDR3 bases: TGTGCCAGCAGCCCCACGGGGGAGACCCAGTACTTC.

The CDR3 reads CASSATWTGGGNTIYF. The CDR3 DNA sequence: TGTGCCAGTAGCGCCACCTGGACAGGAGGTGGAAACACCATATATTTT. The chain is built from TRBV19 and TRBJ1-3; TRBD1 aligns across 7 bases. Germline V gene lookup returns CDR1 LNHDA and CDR2 SQIVND (reference sequence). Germline trimming cut 6 bases from V and 3 bases from J; bases unmatched to any gene: 11. The CDR3 has 16 residues.

The rearrangement links TRBV10-3 to TRBJ2-1; 13 bases are a match to TRBD2. V trimming: 3 bases; J trimming: 6 bases; junction bases outside the gene matches: 8. Germline V gives CDR1 ENHRY, CDR2 SYGVKD. This CDR3 has 17 residues. The DNA for the CDR3 is TGTGCCATCAGTGACAAGGGACTAGCGGGACTCGTCAATGAGCAGTTCTTC. Its protein product is CAISDKGLAGLVNEQFF.

V and J are TRBV28 and TRBJ1-1, with D maybe TRBD1 (5 bases). Trimming removed 3 bases at V and 5 bases at J, with 13 bases between. Per germline, CDR1 MDHEN and CDR2 SYDVKM. The CDR3 loop spans 14 amino acids. This CDR3 is CASSFPGGVTEAFF. The CDR3 region has the DNA TGTGCCAGCAGTTTCCCTGGGGGGGTGACTGAAGCTTTCTTT.

V is TRBV4-1 and J is TRBJ2-1, with 7 nucleotides matching TRBD1. Trimming removed 0 bases from V and 5 bases from J; junction bases left unmatched: 7. Germline CDR1 MGHRA, CDR2 YSYEKL. The CDR3 covers 16 residues. CDR3 nucleotide sequence: TGCGCCAGCAGCCAAGAGTCGACAGGGAAGGACAATGAGCAGTTCTTC. Translation gives CASSQESTGKDNEQFF.

The chain has TRBV5-1 and TRBJ2-2, with D uncertain. This CDR3 is built from 14 residues. CDR1 SGHRS and CDR2 YFSETQ come from the germline V gene. The ends were cut back, 4 bases at V and 2 bases at J, with 9 bases in the middle. The CDR3 loop is CASSPTLNTGELFF. CDR3 coding DNA: TGCGCCAGCAGCCCCACGCTAAACACCGGGGAGCTGTTTTTT.

The J gene is TRBJ2-2, the V gene TRBV28; a weak D match, TRBD1 (6 bases). The V and J ends lost 6 bases and 6 bases respectively, with 20 bases between them. The CDR3 has 16 amino acids. In germline, CDR1 is MDHEN, CDR2 SYDVKM. The CDR3 coding sequence is TGTGCCAGCAGACACCCAGGGGCGCTATCTTCCGGGGAGCTGTTTTTT. Protein: CASRHPGALSSGELFF. Combining the CDR3 with reference TRBV28 and TRBJ2-2 gives the whole variable domain DVKVTQSSRYLVKRTGEKVFLECVQDMDHENMFWYRQDPGLGLRLIYFSYDVKMKEKGDIPEGYSVSREKKERFSLILESASTNQTSMYLCASRHPGALSSGELFFGEGSRLTVL.

In this sample, this clone turned up a few times. The chain employs TRBV25-1 and TRBJ1-4; 8 positions agree with TRBD1. Trimming took 1 base from V and 8 from J; bases not matched to a gene: 9. The CDR3 is made up of 16 amino acids. Germline assignment: CDR1 MGHDK and CDR2 SYGVNS. The CDR3 spells CASSESGGRSREKLFF. For the CDR3, the DNA is TGTGCCAGCAGTGAATCAGGGGGCCGATCGAGGGAAAAACTGTTTTTT.

The chain couples TRBV28 to TRBJ2-3; unclear D gene. This CDR3 has 15 amino acids. Germline V CDR1 and CDR2: MDHEN, SYDVKM. Deletions cut 1 base from V and 0 bases from J, with 8 bases between. The chain's CDR3 is CASSLFRESTDTQYF. The CDR3 nucleotides read TGTGCCAGCAGTTTATTTCGAGAAAGCACAGATACGCAGTATTTT. Full variable domain (missing parts from reference TRBV28 and TRBJ2-3): DVKVTQSSRYLVKRTGEKVFLECVQDMDHENMFWYRQDPGLGLRLIYFSYDVKMKEKGDIPEGYSVSREKKERFSLILESASTNQTSMYLCASSLFRESTDTQYFGPGTRLTVL.

The V gene is TRBV7-6, the J gene TRBJ1-1, with D possibly TRBD1 on 5 matching bases. The V end was cut by 2 bases, the J end by 5 bases, with 21 bases between. This CDR3 comprises 17 residues. CDR1 and CDR2 (germline): SGHVS, FNYEAQ. The CDR3 nucleotides read TGTGCCAGCAGCTTAATGGGACGGGCCTCCGGAGGGACTGAAGCTTTCTTT. It yields the protein CASSLMGRASGGTEAFF. Based on the CDR3 plus reference TRBV7-6 and TRBJ1-1, the full variable domain is GAGVSQSPRYKVTKRGQDVALRCDPISGHVSLYWYRQALGQGPEFLTYFNYEAQQDKSGLPNDRFSAERPEGSISTLTIQRTEQRDSAMYRCASSLMGRASGGTEAFFGQGTRLTVV.

The gene calls are TRBV6-1 and TRBJ2-3; no definite D call. The germline V gene has CDR1 MNHNS and CDR2 SASEGT. The germline V and J ends were trimmed by 7 bases and 3 bases, with 5 bases remaining between them. The CDR3 totals 11 residues. The CDR3 DNA sequence: TGTGCCAGCACCAGAACAGATACGCAGTATTTT. Protein: CASTRTDTQYF.